These T cell receptor beta chains were read from a single sample in a study of shared clonotypes between healthy human individuals. This table comes from immunoSEQ multiplex PCR, and its TCRdb copy is limited to in-frame clones, with some not included. The sample carries about 1.5 million clones, around 97% recorded once. Sequenced: naive CD4+ T cells sorted from blood. The receptors were gathered from a man younger than 45 in good health. Each CDR3 is given with its conserved first and last residue. A D gene is named only where the DNA matches it firmly.

j_call | d_call | v_call | cdr3_nt | cdr3_aa
TRBJ1-5 | NA | TRBV6-5 | TGTGCCAGCAGTTACACCCAGGGCAATCAGCCCCAGCATTTT | CASSYTQGNQPQHF
TRBJ2-3 | TRBD1 | TRBV18 | TGTGCCAGCTCACCGGTTCGGACAGGGATTGCAGATACGCAGTATTTT | CASSPVRTGIADTQYF
TRBJ1-5 | NA | TRBV6-1 | TGTGCCAGCAGTGAAACGGACTATAGCAATCAGCCCCAGCATTTT | CASSETDYSNQPQHF
TRBJ2-7 | TRBD2 | TRBV18 | TGTGCCAGCTCATCGGGGAGGGGTCCGCTTGAGCAGTACTTC | CASSSGRGPLEQYF
TRBJ2-7 | NA | TRBV6-5 | TGTGCCAGCAGTCTAAGGCAGGGCGAGCAGTACTTC | CASSLRQGEQYF
TRBJ2-2 | NA | TRBV9 | TGTGCCAGCAGCGTATTCCCCACCGGGGAGCTGTTTTTT | CASSVFPTGELFF
TRBJ2-2 | TRBD2 | TRBV9 | TGTGCCAGCAGCCCCCTAGCGGGAGCGAACACCGGGGAGCTGTTTTTT | CASSPLAGANTGELFF
TRBJ2-7 | TRBD1 | TRBV5-1 | TGCGCCAGCAGCTTGGCGGGGGACAGGGACTCCTACGAGCAGTACTTC | CASSLAGDRDSYEQYF
TRBJ1-5 | TRBD1 | TRBV28 | TGTGCCAGCAACTTTAGGGACAGCGACCAGCATTTT | CASNFRDSDQHF
TRBJ2-7 | NA | TRBV6-1 | TGTGCCAGCAGTGAAAGCGGCGGGAACTACTACGAGCAGTACTTC | CASSESGGNYYEQYF
TRBJ2-7 | TRBD1 | TRBV9 | TGTGCCAGCAGCGTAGCGCCGAGGGACAGCGGCTACGAGCAGTACTTC | CASSVAPRDSGYEQYF
TRBJ2-3 | TRBD1 | TRBV5-6 | TGTGCCAGCAGCTTGGACAGGGGGCATAGCACAGATACGCAGTATTTT | CASSLDRGHSTDTQYF
TRBJ1-1 | TRBD1 | TRBV5-1 | TGCGCCAGCAGCTTGGACAGGGGCTTTAGCACTGAAGCTTTCTTT | CASSLDRGFSTEAFF
TRBJ1-2 | TRBD1 | TRBV28 | TGTGCCAGCAGTCTTGGGGACAGGGGGCGTCCCTCCTATGGCTACACCTTC | CASSLGDRGRPSYGYTF
TRBJ1-5 | NA | TRBV2 | TGTGCCAGCAGTGAACGCGTCCCGGCACCATATAGCAATCAGCCCCAGCATTTT | CASSERVPAPYSNQPQHF
TRBJ2-2 | TRBD1 | TRBV27 | TGTGCCAGCAGTGCAACAGGGGTCCTGGCGCAACCCGGGGAGCTGTTTTTT | CASSATGVLAQPGELFF
TRBJ2-5 | TRBD2 | TRBV5-6 | TGTGCCAGCAGCGCCGTAGCGGGAGTCGTAGAGACCCAGTACTTC | CASSAVAGVVETQYF
TRBJ1-5 | NA | TRBV28 | TGTGCCAGCAGTCGTACAGGGTCTAGCAATCAGCCCCAGCATTTT | CASSRTGSSNQPQHF
TRBJ1-3 | TRBD1 | TRBV5-4 | TGTGCCAGCAGTAAAGGACAGGCAACCCTTGGAAACACCATATATTTT | CASSKGQATLGNTIYF
TRBJ2-1 | TRBD2 | TRBV5-1 | TGCGCCAGCAGCTCGGGGCTAGCGGGAGGGCGGGGGAATGAGCAGTTCTTC | CASSSGLAGGRGNEQFF
TRBJ1-1 | NA | TRBV27 | TGTGCCAGCAGTCTCACTGATCGTGCGGGGCTGAACACTGAAGCTTTCTTT | CASSLTDRAGLNTEAFF
TRBJ2-3 | NA | TRBV30 | TGTGCCTGGAGTGGTTCCGGGTTGGCAGATACGCAGTATTTT | CAWSGSGLADTQYF
TRBJ2-1 | TRBD2 | TRBV5-6 | TGTGCCAGCAGCTTTAGCGGGAGGGCCGACAATGAGCAGTTCTTC | CASSFSGRADNEQFF
TRBJ2-3 | TRBD2 | TRBV23-1 | TGCGCCAGCAGCCAGCGGACTAGCGGGACTATCAGGGATACGCAGTATTTT | CASSQRTSGTIRDTQYF
TRBJ2-1 | TRBD2 | TRBV7-6 | TGTGCCAGCAGCTTAGGCCGCTATAGCGGGTCTTCGGGTAATGAGCAGTTCTTC | CASSLGRYSGSSGNEQFF
TRBJ1-5 | NA | TRBV29-1 | TGCAGCGTTGCTTATCAGCCCCAGCATTTT | CSVAYQPQHF
TRBJ2-7 | NA | TRBV18 | TGTGCCAGCTCACTAGCGGACCAATACTACGAGCAGTACTTC | CASSLADQYYEQYF
TRBJ2-7 | NA | TRBV19 | TGTGCCAGTAGTACTTGGAACCGAGTATTCGCCGAGCAGTACTTC | CASSTWNRVFAEQYF